This entry describes one T cell receptor (beta chain). The record originates from a study of T-cell reconstitution after alpha-beta-depleted transplantation in children. The length of the CDR3 is 12 residues. In germline, CDR1 is DFQATT, CDR2 SNEGSKA (reference sequence). After removal of 6 bases from V and 3 bases from J, the junction contained 3 bases not matched to a gene. Preparation of the TCRbeta library involved a method that used unique molecular identifiers. One entry per CDR3 protein results from TCRdb running MiXCR on the PCR reads. The profile shows 450,000 to 600,000 distinct CDR3 sequences, approximately 20% of them singletons.

The receptor's source is a human donor who donated a stem cell graft to a child with acute lymphoblastic leukemia. The chain uses TRBV20-1 and TRBJ2-7; 9 bases agree with TRBD1. The starting material was PBMCs from the stem cell graft donor, obtained from the stem cell graft. For the CDR3, the DNA is TGCAGTGCCAGGACAGGGGACTACGAGCAGTACTTC. It encodes CSARTGDYEQYF.